Following are 22 T cell receptor beta chains from one sample sequenced in a study of blood T cell repertoires in COVID-19. The assay was immunoSEQ multiplex PCR, and TCRdb's table has in-frame clones only and misses some. The sample shows 350,000 to 400,000 clones, more than 75% of them seen only once. Sequencing was done on a sample of PBMCs or T cells enriched from blood (not recorded which). Receptors were obtained from a middle-aged man in a cohort exposed to, infected with or recovered from COVID-19 (not recorded which).

This rearrangement joins TRBV19 to TRBJ2-2, with no clear D. The CDR3 has 14 residues. The germline CDR1 and CDR2 sequences are LNHDA and SQIVND (reference sequence). V was pared by 1 base and J by 5 bases, with 8 bases between. The CDR3 loop is CASSIGQITGELFF. CDR3 in DNA: TGTGCCAGTAGTATAGGGCAGATAACCGGGGAGCTGTTTTTT.

In its sample, this clone was seen once. This rearrangement joins TRBV4-1 to TRBJ2-7; TRBD1 agrees at 9 bases. From germline, CDR1 is MGHRA and CDR2 YSYEKL. The CDR3 contains 14 residues. V lost 4 bases, J lost 3 bases, and 4 bases stayed unmatched. CDR3 protein: CASSLTGQGYEQYF. Here the CDR3 DNA reads TGCGCCAGCAGCCTGACGGGACAGGGCTACGAGCAGTACTTC.

The chain has TRBV7-9 and TRBJ1-3; no definite D call. Germline loops: CDR1 SEHNR, CDR2 FQNEAQ (reference sequence). V lost 2 bases, J lost 1 base, and 9 bases lay in between. The CDR3 spans 15 residues. The CDR3 is CASSLWRDSGNTIYF. CDR3 nucleotide sequence: TGTGCCAGCAGCTTATGGCGGGATTCTGGAAACACCATATATTTT.

J is TRBJ2-1 and V is TRBV3-1 (or the pseudogene TRBV3-2); 7 bases agree with TRBD1. The germline CDR1 and CDR2 sequences are LGHDT and YNNKEL (reference sequence). The CDR3 is 16 amino acids. Trimming took 8 bases from V and 8 from J; bases not matched to a gene: 18. CDR3 DNA: TGTGCCAGCCTTTGGGAAACCCCGGGACAGCAGTATGAGCAGTTCTTC. Its protein product is CASLWETPGQQYEQFF.

The chain carries TRBV5-1 and TRBJ2-6; D possibly corresponds to TRBD2 (5 bases). Trimming stripped 4 bases from V and 3 bases from J, with 14 bases between. This CDR3 spans 16 amino acids. Germline V lookup: CDR1 SGHRS, CDR2 YFSETQ. The CDR3 bases are TGCGCCAGCAGCCCCCAACTCGGGGTTGGGGCCAACGTCCTGACTTTC. Translating it yields CASSPQLGVGANVLTF.

The chain joins TRBV4-1 to TRBJ2-3; tentative D call: TRBD2 (6 bases). This CDR3 contains 17 residues. With 0 bases removed from V and 2 bases from J, the gap between germline ends came to 15 bases. CDR1 MGHRA and CDR2 YSYEKL come from the germline V gene. The CDR3 here is CASSQEGRRGHTDTQYF. The CDR3, as DNA: TGCGCCAGCAGCCAAGAAGGAAGGCGGGGTCACACAGATACGCAGTATTTT.

The chain carries TRBV18 and TRBJ1-3; D unclear. CDR3 length: 16 residues. In germline, CDR1 is KGHSH, CDR2 LQKENI. Trimming pared 3 bases from V and 2 bases from J, leaving 14 bases between. As DNA, the CDR3 is TGTGCCAGCTCACCCCCCCTCGCGGCAACTGGAAACACCATATATTTT. As protein: CASSPPLAATGNTIYF.

This clone came up once. The V and J genes are TRBV6-5 and TRBJ1-1; D is perhaps TRBD1 (5 bases). The germline gives CDR1 MNHEY, CDR2 SVGAGI. This CDR3 comprises 14 residues. Trimming took off 6 bases at V and 2 bases at J, with 13 bases between the two ends. The CDR3 region is CASSLARTNTEAFF. The CDR3 region has the DNA TGTGCCAGCAGCCTGGCAAGGACAAACACTGAAGCTTTCTTT.

V and J are TRBV10-3 and TRBJ2-1, with D possibly being TRBD2 (6 bases). Germline loops: CDR1 ENHRY, CDR2 SYGVKD. The CDR3 is 13 amino acids. V gave up 9 bases and J gave up 7 bases, with 16 bases separating them. CDR3: CAIVADQRNEQFF. CDR3 in DNA: TGTGCCATTGTAGCGGACCAACGGAATGAGCAGTTCTTC.

The V call is TRBV9, the J call TRBJ2-7; 7 bases match TRBD2. CDR1 SGDLS and CDR2 YYNGEE come from the germline V gene. The CDR3 extends over 13 amino acids. With V trimmed by 3 bases and J by 1 base, 1 base remained unmatched. CDR3 residues: CASSASGSYEQYF. CDR3 DNA: TGTGCCAGCAGCGCTAGCGGATCCTACGAGCAGTACTTC.

V usage is TRBV10-1 and J usage is TRBJ2-1, with 7 bases fitting TRBD2. The CDR3 contains 16 residues. After removal of 3 bases from V and 5 bases from J, the junction contained 10 bases not matched to a gene. Germline CDR1 is WNHNN and CDR2 is SYGVQD (reference sequence). The CDR3 coding sequence is TGCGCCAGCAGTGAAATCCTCAGCGGGACCGACAATGAGCAGTTCTTC. Translated, it gives CASSEILSGTDNEQFF.

The J gene is TRBJ2-7, the V gene TRBV5-5; D perhaps matches TRBD1 (5 bases). V was trimmed by 2 bases and J by 0 bases, leaving 9 bases between them. The CDR3 sequence is 14 residues long. CDR1 and CDR2 (germline): SGHKS, YYEKEE (reference sequence). Here the CDR3 DNA reads TGTGCCAGCAGCTTTTCTGACAGCTCCTACGAGCAGTACTTC. It translates to CASSFSDSSYEQYF.

The chain combines TRBV15 with TRBJ1-5; no reliable D call. The germline V and J ends were trimmed by 0 bases and 5 bases, with 8 bases remaining between them. CDR3 length: 14 residues. Germline V gene lookup returns CDR1 LNHNV and CDR2 YYDKDF (reference sequence). The CDR3 DNA sequence: TGTGCCACCAGCAGAGATCACAGTGATCAGCCCCAGCATTTT. Translation gives CATSRDHSDQPQHF. Together with reference TRBV15 and TRBJ1-5, the CDR3 gives the full variable domain: DAMVIQNPRYQVTQFGKPVTLSCSQTLNHNVMYWYQQKSSQAPKLLFHYYDKDFNNEADTPDNFQSRRPNTSFCFLDIRSPGLGDTAMYLCATSRDHSDQPQHFGDGTRLSIL.

The chain employs TRBV4-1 and TRBJ2-1; no firm D call. In germline, CDR1 is MGHRA, CDR2 YSYEKL. V lost 3 bases to trimming and J lost 10 bases, with 7 bases between them. The CDR3 totals 11 residues. DNA of the CDR3: TGCGCCAGCAGCCAGGCCCGCGAGCAGTTCTTC. It codes for CASSQAREQFF.

The chain recombines TRBV9 with TRBJ2-6; 9 nucleotides line up with TRBD1. The junction had 10 bases not matched to a gene; V was cut back by 0 bases and J by 0 bases. Germline V CDR1 and CDR2: SGDLS, YYNGEE. The CDR3 consists of 20 residues. The CDR3 here is CASSVVGQGQSGSGANVLTF. The CDR3 DNA follows: TGTGCCAGCAGCGTAGTGGGACAGGGCCAAAGTGGCTCTGGGGCCAACGTCCTGACTTTC.

This chain joins TRBV19 and TRBJ2-5; possible D gene TRBD1, 5 bases. Trimming removed 6 bases from V and 4 bases from J, with 9 bases in between. CDR3 size: 12 residues. The germline gives CDR1 LNHDA, CDR2 SQIVND (reference sequence). CDR3 amino acids: CASRSRGETQYF. The CDR3 DNA sequence: TGTGCCAGTAGATCTAGGGGAGAGACCCAGTACTTC.

V and J are TRBV6-6 and TRBJ1-2, with D possibly TRBD1 on 5 matching bases. V dropped 6 bases and J dropped 4 bases, with 15 bases sitting between them. Germline CDR1 is MNHNY and CDR2 is SVGAGI (reference sequence). This CDR3 contains 14 residues. The CDR3 sequence: CASSYLGEGYGYTF. The CDR3, as DNA: TGTGCCAGCAGCTACCTGGGGGAGGGCTATGGCTACACCTTC.

V gene TRBV29-1 combines with J gene TRBJ2-1, with D possibly TRBD2 on 5 matching bases. The V end was cut by 3 bases, the J end by 7 bases, with 16 bases between. CDR1 is SQVTM, CDR2 ANQGSEA, per germline. CDR3 length equals 14 residues. CDR3 in DNA: TGCAGCGTTGATTCCCTCTTTCGAGGGAATGAGCAGTTCTTC. Protein product: CSVDSLFRGNEQFF.

J is TRBJ1-4 and V is TRBV2; D uncertain. The length of the CDR3 is 15 residues. V was trimmed by 6 bases and J by 4 bases, leaving 15 bases between them. Per the germline V gene, CDR1 is SNHLY and CDR2 is FYNNEI. In nucleotides, the CDR3 is TGTGCCAGCAGATCCGCGGGTCTGAGTAATGAAAAACTGTTTTTT. As protein: CASRSAGLSNEKLFF.

This clone has only a few counts. The chain is built from TRBV11-1 and TRBJ2-7, with a tentative D call TRBD2 (5 bases). Germline CDR1 reads SGHAT; CDR2 reads FQDESV (reference sequence). V dropped 1 base and J dropped 2 bases, with 9 bases sitting between them. This CDR3 region has 14 residues. The CDR3 region is CASSLVRATYEQYF. The CDR3 DNA follows: TGTGCCAGCAGCTTAGTGAGGGCTACCTACGAGCAGTACTTC.

This clone has only one observation. The chain has TRBV18 and TRBJ2-7; TRBD2 might be the D (5 bases). Germline values: CDR1 KGHSH, CDR2 LQKENI. This CDR3 region has 15 residues. The V and J ends lost 0 bases and 0 bases respectively, with 9 bases between them. The CDR3 DNA follows: TGTGCCAGCTCACCACCTTCTAGCCCCTCCTACGAGCAGTACTTC. This sequence encodes CASSPPSSPSYEQYF.

V is TRBV24-1 and J is TRBJ1-1; D might be TRBD1 (5 bases). Trimming stripped 1 base from V and 3 bases from J, with 17 bases between. CDR1 and CDR2 from the germline V gene are KGHDR and SFDVKD. This CDR3 is 17 amino acids long. CDR3 sequence: CATSDFSSTAKYTEAFF. The DNA for the CDR3 is TGTGCCACCAGTGATTTCTCCTCGACAGCAAAATACACTGAAGCTTTCTTT.